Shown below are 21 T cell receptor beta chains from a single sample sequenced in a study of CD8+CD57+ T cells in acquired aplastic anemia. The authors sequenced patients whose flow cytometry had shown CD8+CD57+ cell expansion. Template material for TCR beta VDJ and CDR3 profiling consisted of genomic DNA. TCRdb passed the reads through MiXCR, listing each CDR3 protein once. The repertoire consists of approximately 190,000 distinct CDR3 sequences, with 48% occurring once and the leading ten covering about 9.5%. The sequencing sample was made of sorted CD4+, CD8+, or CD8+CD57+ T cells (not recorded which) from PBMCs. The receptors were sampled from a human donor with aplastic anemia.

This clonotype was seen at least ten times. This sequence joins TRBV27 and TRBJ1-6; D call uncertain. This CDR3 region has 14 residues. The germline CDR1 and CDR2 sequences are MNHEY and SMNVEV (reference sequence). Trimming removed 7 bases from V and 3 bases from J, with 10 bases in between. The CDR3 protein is CASMVGSYNSPLHF. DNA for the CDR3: TGTGCCAGCATGGTGGGAAGCTATAATTCACCCCTCCACTTT.

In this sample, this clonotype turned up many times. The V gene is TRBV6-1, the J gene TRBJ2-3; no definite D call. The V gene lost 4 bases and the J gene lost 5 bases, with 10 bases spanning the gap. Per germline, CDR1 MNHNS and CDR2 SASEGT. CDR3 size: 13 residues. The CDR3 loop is CASSVLAGDTQYF. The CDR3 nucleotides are TGTGCCAGCAGTGTACTGGCCGGAGATACGCAGTATTTT.

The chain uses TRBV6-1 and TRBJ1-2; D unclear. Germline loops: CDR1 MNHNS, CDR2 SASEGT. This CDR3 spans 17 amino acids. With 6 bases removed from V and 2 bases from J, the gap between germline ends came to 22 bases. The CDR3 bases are TGTGCCAGCAGCCGCGACGGACCGGAGGGATTGAACTATGGCTACACCTTC. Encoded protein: CASSRDGPEGLNYGYTF.

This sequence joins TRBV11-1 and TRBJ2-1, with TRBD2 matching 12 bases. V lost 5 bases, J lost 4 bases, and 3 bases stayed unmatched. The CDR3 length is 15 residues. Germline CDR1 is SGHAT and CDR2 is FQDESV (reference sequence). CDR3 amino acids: CASSHGLAGYNEQFF. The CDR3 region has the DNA TGTGCCAGCAGCCATGGACTAGCGGGATACAATGAGCAGTTCTTC.

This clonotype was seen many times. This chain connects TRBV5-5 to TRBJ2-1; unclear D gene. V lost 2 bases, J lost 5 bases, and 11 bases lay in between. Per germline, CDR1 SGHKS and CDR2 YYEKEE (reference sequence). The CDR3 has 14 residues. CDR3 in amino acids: CASSLPEPHNEQFF. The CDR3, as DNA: TGTGCCAGCAGCTTACCCGAGCCCCACAATGAGCAGTTCTTC. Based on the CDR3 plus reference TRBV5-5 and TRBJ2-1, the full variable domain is DAGVTQSPTHLIKTRGQQVTLRCSPISGHKSVSWYQQVLGQGPQFIFQYYEKEERGRGNFPDRFSARQFPNYSSELNVNALLLGDSALYLCASSLPEPHNEQFFGPGTRLTVL.

The CDR3 spells CSAARQGKETQYF. The CDR3 DNA reads TGCAGTGCTGCCAGACAGGGTAAAGAGACCCAGTACTTC. The rearrangement uses TRBV20-1 and TRBJ2-5; 7 nucleotides agree with TRBD1. The CDR3 contains 13 residues. The germline V gene has CDR1 DFQATT and CDR2 SNEGSKA (reference sequence). Unmatched junction bases numbered 6, after V lost 5 bases and J lost 3 bases.

The CDR3 DNA follows: TGCGCCAGCAGTGAGTCGAAACACACCGGGGAGCTGTTTTTT. As protein: CASSESKHTGELFF. The chain couples TRBV10-1 to TRBJ2-2; the D is unclear. The germline V gene has CDR1 WNHNN and CDR2 SYGVQD (reference sequence). Trimming pared 0 bases from V and 3 bases from J, leaving 5 bases between. The CDR3 sequence is 14 residues long.

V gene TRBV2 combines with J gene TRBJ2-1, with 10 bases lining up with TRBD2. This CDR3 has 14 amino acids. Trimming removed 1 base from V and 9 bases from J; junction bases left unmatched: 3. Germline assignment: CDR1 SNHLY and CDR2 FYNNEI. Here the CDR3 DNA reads TGTGCCAGCAGTGAAGGGATAGCGGGGGGTGAGCAGTTCTTC. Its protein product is CASSEGIAGGEQFF.

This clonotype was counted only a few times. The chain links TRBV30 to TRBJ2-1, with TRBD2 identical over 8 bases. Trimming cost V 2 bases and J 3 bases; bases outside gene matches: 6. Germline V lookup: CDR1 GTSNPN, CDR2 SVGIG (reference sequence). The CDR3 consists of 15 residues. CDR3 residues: CAWSTLGRDYNEQFF. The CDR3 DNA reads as TGTGCCTGGAGTACCCTCGGGAGGGACTACAATGAGCAGTTCTTC.

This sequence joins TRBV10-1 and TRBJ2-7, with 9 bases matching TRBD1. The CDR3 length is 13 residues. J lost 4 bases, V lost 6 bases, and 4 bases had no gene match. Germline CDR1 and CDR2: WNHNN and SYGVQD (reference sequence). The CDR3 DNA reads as TGCGCCAGCAGGATGGGGACAGGGTACGAGCAGTACTTC. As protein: CASRMGTGYEQYF.

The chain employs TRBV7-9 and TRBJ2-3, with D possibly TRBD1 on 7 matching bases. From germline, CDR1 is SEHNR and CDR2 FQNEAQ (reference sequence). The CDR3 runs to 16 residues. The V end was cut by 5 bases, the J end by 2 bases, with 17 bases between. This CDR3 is CASSPSAGQNTDTQYF. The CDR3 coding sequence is TGTGCCAGCAGCCCGTCTGCGGGACAGAACACAGATACGCAGTATTTT.

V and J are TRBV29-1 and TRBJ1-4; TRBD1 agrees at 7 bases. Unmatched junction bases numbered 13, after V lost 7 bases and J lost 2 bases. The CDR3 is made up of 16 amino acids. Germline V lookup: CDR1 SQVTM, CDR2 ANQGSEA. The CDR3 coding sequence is TGCAGCGGGACGGTAAACAGGGGTTCTACTAATGAAAAACTGTTTTTT. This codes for CSGTVNRGSTNEKLFF. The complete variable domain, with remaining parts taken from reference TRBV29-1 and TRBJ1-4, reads SAVISQKPSRDICQRGTSLTIQCQVDSQVTMMFWYRQQPGQSLTLIATANQGSEATYESGFVIDKFPISRPNLTFSTLTVSNMSPEDSSIYLCSGTVNRGSTNEKLFFGSGTQLSVL.

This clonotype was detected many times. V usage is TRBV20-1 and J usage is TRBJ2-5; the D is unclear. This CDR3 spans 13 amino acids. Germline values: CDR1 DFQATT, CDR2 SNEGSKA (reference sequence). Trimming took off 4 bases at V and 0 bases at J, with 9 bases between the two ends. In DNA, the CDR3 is TGCAGTGCTAATGGTGTAGACCAAGAGACCCAGTACTTC. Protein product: CSANGVDQETQYF.

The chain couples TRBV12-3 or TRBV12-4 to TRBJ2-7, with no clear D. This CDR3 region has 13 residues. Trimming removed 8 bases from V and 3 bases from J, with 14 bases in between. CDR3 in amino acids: CASAFSEGYEQYF. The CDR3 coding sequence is TGTGCCAGCGCCTTTTCGGAAGGCTACGAGCAGTACTTC.

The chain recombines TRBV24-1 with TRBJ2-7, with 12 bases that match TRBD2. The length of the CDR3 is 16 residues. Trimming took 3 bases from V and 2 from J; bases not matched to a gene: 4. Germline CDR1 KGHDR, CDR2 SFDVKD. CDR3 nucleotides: TGTGCCACCAGTGATCCCACTAGCGGGAGGACCTACGAGCAGTACTTC. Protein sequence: CATSDPTSGRTYEQYF.

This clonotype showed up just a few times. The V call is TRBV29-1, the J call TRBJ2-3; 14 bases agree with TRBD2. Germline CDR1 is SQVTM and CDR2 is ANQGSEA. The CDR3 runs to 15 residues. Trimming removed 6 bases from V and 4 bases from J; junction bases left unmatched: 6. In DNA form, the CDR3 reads TGCAGCGTGCCCGGGACTAGCGGGAGATCAGATACGCAGTATTTT. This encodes CSVPGTSGRSDTQYF.

The CDR3 here is CATSSRPPATNEKLFF. For the CDR3, the DNA is TGTGCCACCAGCAGCCGACCCCCAGCAACTAATGAAAAACTGTTTTTT. The chain combines TRBV15 with TRBJ1-4; no definite D call. The length of the CDR3 is 16 residues. V lost 3 bases and J 0 bases, leaving 11 bases between the germline ends. Per the germline V gene, CDR1 is LNHNV and CDR2 is YYDKDF (reference sequence).

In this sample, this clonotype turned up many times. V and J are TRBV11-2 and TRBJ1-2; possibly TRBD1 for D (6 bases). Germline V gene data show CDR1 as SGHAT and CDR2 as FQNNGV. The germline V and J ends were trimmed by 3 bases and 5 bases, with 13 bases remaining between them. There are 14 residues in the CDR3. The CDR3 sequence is CASSFVDSSYGYTF. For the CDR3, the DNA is TGTGCCAGCAGCTTTGTGGACAGTTCGTATGGCTACACCTTC.

The CDR3 loop is CASSRGGDRGQSEQYF. DNA of the CDR3: TGTGCCAGCAGCCGAGGGGGGGACAGGGGGCAAAGCGAGCAGTACTTC. This rearrangement joins TRBV11-2 to TRBJ2-7; 12 bases are a match to TRBD1. Germline V gene data show CDR1 as SGHAT and CDR2 as FQNNGV. The CDR3 covers 16 residues. Unmatched junction bases numbered 11, after V lost 5 bases and J lost 6 bases.

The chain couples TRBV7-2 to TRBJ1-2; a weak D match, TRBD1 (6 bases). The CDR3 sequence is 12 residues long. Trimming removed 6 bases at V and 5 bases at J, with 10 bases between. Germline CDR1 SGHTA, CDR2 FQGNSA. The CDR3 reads CASREQGYGYTF. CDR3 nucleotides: TGTGCCAGCAGGGAACAGGGTTATGGCTACACCTTC.

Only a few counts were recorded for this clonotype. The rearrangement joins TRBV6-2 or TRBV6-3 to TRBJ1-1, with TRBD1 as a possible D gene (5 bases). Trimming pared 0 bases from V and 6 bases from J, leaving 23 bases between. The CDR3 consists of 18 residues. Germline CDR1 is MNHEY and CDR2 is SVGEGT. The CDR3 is CASSYSRGGTGRKAEAFF. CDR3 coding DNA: TGTGCCAGCAGTTACTCGAGAGGTGGGACCGGGAGGAAGGCTGAAGCTTTCTTT.